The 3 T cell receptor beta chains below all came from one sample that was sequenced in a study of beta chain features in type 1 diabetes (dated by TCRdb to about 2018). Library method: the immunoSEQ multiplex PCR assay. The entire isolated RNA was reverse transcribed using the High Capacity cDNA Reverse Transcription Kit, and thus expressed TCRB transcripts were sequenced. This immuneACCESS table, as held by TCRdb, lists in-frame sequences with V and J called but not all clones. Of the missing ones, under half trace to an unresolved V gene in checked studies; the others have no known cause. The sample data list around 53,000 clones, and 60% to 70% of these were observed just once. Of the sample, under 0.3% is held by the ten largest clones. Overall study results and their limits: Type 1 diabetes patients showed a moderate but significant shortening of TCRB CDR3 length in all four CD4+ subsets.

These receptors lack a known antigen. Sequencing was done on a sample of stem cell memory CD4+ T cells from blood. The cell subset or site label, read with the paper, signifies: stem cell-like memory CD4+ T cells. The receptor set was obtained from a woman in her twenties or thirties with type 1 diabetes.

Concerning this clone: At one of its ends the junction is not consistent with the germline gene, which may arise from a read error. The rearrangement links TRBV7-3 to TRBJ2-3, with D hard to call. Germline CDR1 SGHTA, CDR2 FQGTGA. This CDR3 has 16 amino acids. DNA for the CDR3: TGTGCCAGCAGATTAAACGGCGGAACTAGCACAGATACGCAGTATTTT. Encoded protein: CASRLNGGTSTDTQYF.

CDR3 residues: CASSFWAGGVTDTQYF. The CDR3, as DNA: TGTGCCAGCAGCTTTTGGGCGGGAGGGGTGACAGATACGCAGTATTTT. The chain recombines TRBV5-4 with TRBJ2-3; 9 bases are a match to TRBD2. CDR3 size: 16 residues. J gave up 3 bases and V 2 bases, and 7 bases lay outside the gene matches. In germline, CDR1 is SGHNT, CDR2 YYREEE (reference sequence).

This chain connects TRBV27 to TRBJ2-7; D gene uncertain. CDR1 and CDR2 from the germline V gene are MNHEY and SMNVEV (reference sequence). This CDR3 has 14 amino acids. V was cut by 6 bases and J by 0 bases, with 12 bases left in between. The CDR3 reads CASRVLSSSYEQYF. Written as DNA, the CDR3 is TGTGCCAGCAGAGTACTATCAAGCTCCTACGAGCAGTACTTC.